One sample yielded the 29 T cell receptor beta chains listed below, sequenced in a study of identical twins. Via MiXCR, TCRdb re-called the 5' RACE reads, giving one row per CDR3 protein. The profile shows approximately 690,000 distinct CDR3 sequences, around 6.1% of them singletons. Input material: naive T cells sorted from blood. The receptors were gathered from a man aged 18 to 29 in good health.

This chain uses TRBV10-3 with TRBJ2-1; 11 nucleotides line up with TRBD2. Germline V lookup: CDR1 ENHRY, CDR2 SYGVKD. The ends lost 6 bases at V and 3 bases at J; junction bases unmatched: 1. CDR3 length: 14 residues. The CDR3 nucleotides read TGTGCCATCAGGACTAGCGGGAACTACAATGAGCAGTTCTTC. This gives the protein CAIRTSGNYNEQFF.

In its sample, this clonotype was seen a few times. The rearrangement joins TRBV11-2 to TRBJ2-2; D remains unclear. CDR1 and CDR2 from the germline V gene are SGHAT and FQNNGV. V gave up 3 bases and J gave up 6 bases, with 8 bases separating them. This CDR3 is 13 amino acids long. CDR3 in DNA: TGTGCCAGCAGCTTTGCCGGTGCCGGGGAGCTGTTTTTT. Protein sequence: CASSFAGAGELFF. The full variable domain, completed using reference TRBV11-2 and TRBJ2-2, is EAGVAQSPRYKIIEKRQSVAFWCNPISGHATLYWYQQILGQGPKLLIQFQNNGVVDDSQLPKDRFSAERLKGVDSTLKIQPAKLEDSAVYLCASSFAGAGELFFGEGSRLTVL.

V gene TRBV15 combines with J gene TRBJ2-5, with 10 bases lining up with TRBD2. The J segment lost 3 bases and the V segment lost 3 bases, leaving 10 bases of the junction unmatched. The CDR3 length is 17 residues. Germline CDR1 LNHNV, CDR2 YYDKDF (reference sequence). This CDR3 reads CATSSDPAGGWKETQYF. For the CDR3, the DNA is TGTGCCACCAGCAGTGACCCAGCGGGAGGGTGGAAAGAGACCCAGTACTTC.

Here the CDR3 DNA reads TGTGCCAGCAGCTCTGGAATCGGCGAGCAGTACTTC. Protein product: CASSSGIGEQYF. This sequence joins TRBV7-2 and TRBJ2-7; D is ambiguous. Germline assignment: CDR1 SGHTA and CDR2 FQGNSA. V was trimmed by 4 bases and J by 6 bases, leaving 10 bases between them. This CDR3 is 12 amino acids long.

The rearrangement links TRBV5-1 to TRBJ2-7, with D perhaps being TRBD1 or TRBD2 (5 bases each). The CDR3 runs 13 residues. Germline lookup yields CDR1 SGHRS and CDR2 YFSETQ. Trimming took 4 bases from V and 0 from J, leaving 8 bases between them. CDR3 in DNA: TGCGCCAGCAGCATTGGGGGCTCCTACGAGCAGTACTTC. It encodes CASSIGGSYEQYF.

This clonotype was recorded at least ten times. The chain links TRBV21-1 to TRBJ2-1; no DNA check was done on the table's D call, TRBD2. TRBV21-1 is a recognized pseudogene. This CDR3 comprises 16 residues. Here the CDR3 reads CASSKITSEVGNEQFF. DNA for the CDR3: TGTGCCAGCAGCAAAATCACTAGCGAGGTCGGCAATGAGCAGTTCTTC.

The chain has TRBV28 and TRBJ2-3; no firm D call. With 5 bases removed from V and 5 bases from J, the gap between germline ends came to 8 bases. CDR1 and CDR2 (germline): MDHEN, SYDVKM. The CDR3 runs 12 residues. In nucleotides, the CDR3 is TGTGCCAGCAGTATCGGATTAGATACGCAGTATTTT. As protein: CASSIGLDTQYF.

In its sample, this clonotype was seen a few times. The rearrangement links TRBV20-1 to TRBJ1-6; D gene uncertain. Trimming took 3 bases from V and 3 from J, leaving 6 bases between them. The CDR3 is 13 residues long. CDR1 and CDR2 from the germline V gene are DFQATT and SNEGSKA (reference sequence). The CDR3 sequence is CSASASYNSPLHF. The CDR3, as DNA: TGCAGTGCTAGTGCCAGCTATAATTCACCCCTCCACTTT.

This clonotype was recorded many times. The chain has TRBV20-1 and TRBJ2-7; D unresolved. Deletions cut 1 base from V and 5 bases from J, with 12 bases between. The germline CDR1 and CDR2 sequences are DFQATT and SNEGSKA (reference sequence). The CDR3 has 13 residues. This CDR3 is CSARGTGAHEQYF. In DNA, the CDR3 is TGCAGTGCTAGAGGGACCGGTGCCCACGAGCAGTACTTC.

Ten or more counts support this clonotype. The chain has TRBV20-1 and TRBJ1-2; 10 bases align to TRBD1. CDR1 DFQATT and CDR2 SNEGSKA come from the germline V gene (reference sequence). The CDR3 consists of 12 residues. CDR3 in amino acids: CRTGTGDRGYTF. In nucleotides, the CDR3 is TGCAGAACCGGGACAGGGGATCGGGGCTACACCTTC.

There are many counts of this clonotype. This chain joins TRBV14 and TRBJ1-6, with 7 bases fitting TRBD1. The CDR3 is 13 amino acids. With 3 bases clipped from V and 9 bases from J, the junction kept 2 bases outside the gene matches. CDR1 SGHDN and CDR2 FVKESK come from the germline V gene. CDR3 nucleotide sequence: TGTGCCAGCAGCCACAGGGGGAGTTCACCCCTCCACTTT. This gives the protein CASSHRGSSPLHF. Based on the CDR3 plus reference TRBV14 and TRBJ1-6, the full variable domain is EAGVTQFPSHSVIEKGQTVTLRCDPISGHDNLYWYRRVMGKEIKFLLHFVKESKQDESGMPNNRFLAERTGGTYSTLKVQPAELEDSGVYFCASSHRGSSPLHFGNGTRLTVT.

This clonotype was counted ten times or more. The CDR3 spells CASTPGANQPQHF. DNA for the CDR3: TGTGCCAGCACTCCAGGGGCCAATCAGCCCCAGCATTTT. The V gene is TRBV6-6, the J gene TRBJ1-5; TRBD1 is a possible D gene (6 bases). V gave up 7 bases and J gave up 3 bases, with 10 bases separating them. CDR3 size: 13 residues. CDR1 and CDR2 from the germline V gene are MNHNY and SVGAGI (reference sequence).

The V call is TRBV5-6, the J call TRBJ1-1, with D uncertain. The CDR3 runs 16 residues. Per germline, CDR1 SGHDT and CDR2 YYEEEE. V lost 2 bases and J lost 2, with 16 bases in between. Here the CDR3 reads CASSFRSQTLNTEAFF. For the CDR3, the DNA is TGTGCCAGCAGCTTCAGGAGCCAGACCTTAAACACTGAAGCTTTCTTT. Full variable domain (remainder filled in from reference TRBV5-6 and TRBJ1-1): DAGVTQSPTHLIKTRGQQVTLRCSPKSGHDTVSWYQQALGQGPQFIFQYYEEEERQRGNFPDRFSGHQFPNYSSELNVNALLLGDSALYLCASSFRSQTLNTEAFFGQGTRLTVV.

The chain has TRBV12-3 or TRBV12-4 and TRBJ2-1; 9 nucleotides align to TRBD2. With V trimmed by 2 bases and J by 14 bases, 7 bases remained unmatched. This CDR3 is built from 13 residues. CDR3 in amino acids: CASSLSSGSKKFF. The CDR3 DNA reads as TGTGCCAGCAGTTTAAGTAGCGGGAGTAAAAAGTTCTTC.

Many counts were recorded for this clonotype. In DNA, the CDR3 is TGCGCCAGCAGCCAAACAGGGGGCGACGAAAAACTGTTTTTT. The encoded protein is CASSQTGGDEKLFF. The chain employs TRBV4-3 and TRBJ1-4; TRBD1 aligns across 9 bases. The CDR3 is 14 amino acids. Germline assignment: CDR1 LGHNA and CDR2 YSLEER. J lost 8 bases, V lost 2 bases, and 3 bases had no gene match.

V is TRBV5-1 and J is TRBJ2-3; 8 bases are a match to TRBD2. V was pared by 4 bases and J by 0 bases, with 4 bases of the junction left unmatched. This CDR3 is 15 amino acids long. Germline CDR1 SGHRS, CDR2 YFSETQ. The DNA of the CDR3 is TGCGCCAGCAGCCACGGACTAGCTAGCACAGATACGCAGTATTTT. This translates into CASSHGLASTDTQYF.

This clonotype was seen ten or more times. V and J are TRBV4-2 and TRBJ1-5, with TRBD1 as a possible D gene (5 bases). V was trimmed by 8 bases and J by 1 base, leaving 12 bases between them. Germline loops: CDR1 LGHNA, CDR2 YNFKEQ. The CDR3 runs 14 residues. CDR3 nucleotide sequence: TGTGCCAGCCGCGGGGCGGGGAGCAATCAGCCCCAGCATTTT. The encoded protein is CASRGAGSNQPQHF.

The J gene is TRBJ2-1, the V gene TRBV5-1, with TRBD2 identical over 14 bases. This CDR3 contains 19 residues. Germline CDR1 reads SGHRS; CDR2 reads YFSETQ. Losses at the gene ends were 2 bases for V and 4 bases for J; bases not matched to a gene: 11. The CDR3 nucleotides read TGCGCCAGCAGCTTATTCGGGACTAGCGGGAGAGGGACGTACAATGAGCAGTTCTTC. It is translated as CASSLFGTSGRGTYNEQFF.

In its sample, this clonotype was seen many times. This rearrangement joins TRBV7-9 to TRBJ2-1; D is perhaps TRBD1 (6 bases). The CDR3 runs to 13 residues. V dropped 7 bases and J dropped 8 bases, with 15 bases sitting between them. In germline, CDR1 is SEHNR, CDR2 FQNEAQ (reference sequence). As DNA, the CDR3 is TGTGCCAGCACCCCAGGGGTGAGGGATGAGCAGTTCTTC. It translates to CASTPGVRDEQFF. Combining the CDR3 with reference TRBV7-9 and TRBJ2-1 gives the whole variable domain DTGVSQNPRHKITKRGQNVTFRCDPISEHNRLYWYRQTLGQGPEFLTYFQNEAQLEKSRLLSDRFSAERPKGSFSTLEIQRTEQGDSAMYLCASTPGVRDEQFFGPGTRLTVL.

This clonotype was picked up a small number of times. The V and J genes are TRBV6-1 and TRBJ1-5; no clear D. This CDR3 region has 13 residues. The germline V gene encodes CDR1 MNHNS and CDR2 SASEGT. Between the trimmed V and J ends, which lost 3 bases and 1 base, there was a span of 4 bases. CDR3 DNA: TGTGCCAGCAGTGATTGGAGCAATCAGCCCCAGCATTTT. It translates to CASSDWSNQPQHF.

The V and J genes are TRBV12-3 or TRBV12-4 and TRBJ1-4; tentatively, D is TRBD1 (5 bases). The CDR3 length is 15 residues. Trimming cost V 2 bases and J 8 bases, with 15 bases left between them. The CDR3 protein is CASSLLREGPEKLFF. The CDR3 DNA follows: TGTGCCAGCAGTTTACTCAGGGAGGGACCGGAAAAACTGTTTTTT.

This clonotype was seen more than once but under ten times. The rearrangement uses TRBV18 and TRBJ1-6; tentative D call: TRBD1 (5 bases). CDR3 length equals 15 residues. V lost 1 base and J lost 5, with 9 bases in between. Germline-derived CDR1 and CDR2 are KGHSH and LQKENI. The CDR3 sequence is CASSPLGEDNSPLHF. As DNA, the CDR3 is TGTGCCAGCTCACCACTGGGGGAAGATAATTCACCCCTCCACTTT.

The CDR3 here is CASTRGGSGNTIYF. As DNA, the CDR3 is TGTGCCAGTACAAGGGGCGGCTCTGGAAACACCATATATTTT. V gene TRBV19 combines with J gene TRBJ1-3, with D possibly TRBD1 on 5 matching bases. The CDR3 sequence is 14 residues long. Trimming removed 7 bases at V and 0 bases at J, with 10 bases between. Looked up from germline, CDR1 is LNHDA and CDR2 is SQIVND (reference sequence). Based on the CDR3 plus reference TRBV19 and TRBJ1-3, the full variable domain is DGGITQSPKYLFRKEGQNVTLSCEQNLNHDAMYWYRQDPGQGLRLIYYSQIVNDFQKGDIAEGYSVSREKKESFPLTVTSAQKNPTAFYLCASTRGGSGNTIYFGEGSWLTVV.

Ten or more counts support this clonotype. The V and J genes are TRBV29-1 and TRBJ2-3; D is unclear. Germline CDR1 and CDR2: SQVTM and ANQGSEA. The V gene lost 3 bases and the J gene lost 2 bases, with 6 bases spanning the gap. The CDR3 consists of 12 residues. The CDR3 spells CSVERLTDTQYF. The CDR3 DNA reads TGCAGCGTTGAGCGACTCACAGATACGCAGTATTTT.

The sample holds a few counts of this clonotype. This chain joins TRBV7-2 and TRBJ1-2; 7 bases line up with TRBD1. J was trimmed by 4 bases and V by 6 bases; bases with no gene match: 8. CDR1 and CDR2 (germline): SGHTA, FQGNSA. The CDR3 is made up of 14 amino acids. DNA of the CDR3: TGTGCCAGCAGATCGAGGGGGCTTTCCTATGGCTACACCTTC. Protein sequence: CASRSRGLSYGYTF.

This clonotype was detected a few times. The V call is TRBV2, the J call TRBJ2-7, with D possibly matching TRBD1 (6 bases). With 7 bases removed from V and 2 bases from J, the gap between germline ends came to 21 bases. Germline loops: CDR1 SNHLY, CDR2 FYNNEI. The CDR3 is 16 residues long. The CDR3 loop reads CASTGTRPPGAYEQYF. CDR3 nucleotides: TGTGCCAGCACCGGGACAAGGCCCCCCGGGGCCTACGAGCAGTACTTC.

This chain uses TRBV5-5 with TRBJ1-6, with a weak D call TRBD1 (5 bases). From germline, CDR1 is SGHKS and CDR2 YYEKEE (reference sequence). V lost 4 bases to trimming and J lost 9 bases, with 14 bases between them. This CDR3 has 14 amino acids. The CDR3 here is CASSPLAQGSPLHF. The CDR3 DNA reads TGTGCCAGCAGCCCCCTTGCCCAGGGTTCACCCCTCCACTTT.

This chain connects TRBV25-1 to TRBJ2-5; 8 positions match TRBD1. V lost 0 bases and J lost 1; bases outside the gene matches: 7. The length of the CDR3 is 17 residues. Germline CDR1 is MGHDK and CDR2 is SYGVNS. CDR3 nucleotides: TGTGCCAGCAGTGAATACGTGGCAGGGGGCTCCCAAGAGACCCAGTACTTC. Translated, it gives CASSEYVAGGSQETQYF.

Concerning this clonotype itself: Sequence at one end of the junction differs from germline and may be a read error. The V gene is TRBV5-1, the J gene TRBJ1-3; D not certain. The CDR3 is 13 residues long. Germline lookup yields CDR1 SGHRS and CDR2 YFSETQ. CDR3 amino acids: CASSLGPRNPIYF. The CDR3 bases are TGCGCCAGCAGCTTGGGGCCAAGAAACCCCATATATTTT.